This T cell receptor beta chain was captured in a study of T cell responses to AZD1222 COVID-19 vaccine. Study results and caveats: Unmutated variant regions are reportedly targeted by nearly half of spike-specific TCRs.

V was pared by 1 base and J by 6 bases, with 13 bases of the junction left unmatched. The CDR3 sequence is 17 residues long. CDR1 SGHTA and CDR2 FQGNSA come from the germline V gene. Clones were sequenced by immunoSEQ multiplex PCR, and TCRdb holds only the in-frame ones, with some missing. Of about 100,000 clones in the sample, roughly 86% are singletons; the top ten hold 4.5% to 6%. As for this clone: The antigen remains unidentified.

The input for sequencing was peripheral blood, taken on day 0 of AZD1222 vaccination. The V call is TRBV7-2, the J call TRBJ2-3; 7 bases agree with TRBD2. The TCR originated in an adult in good health. The CDR3 reads CASSLVGSGGSSDTQYF. Written as DNA, the CDR3 is TGTGCCAGCAGCTTAGTGGGTTCGGGAGGTTCTTCGGATACGCAGTATTTT.